The 18 T cell receptor beta chains presented below share a single source sample, sequenced in a study of blood T cell repertoires in COVID-19. TCRdb's copy holds only in-frame clones and misses some; the assay was immunoSEQ multiplex PCR. The sample lists around 50,000 clones; less than 85% were seen once. The sequencing input was peripheral blood. The receptors were sampled from a human donor in a cohort sampled during active COVID-19.

This clone was counted a few times. The chain couples TRBV7-9 to TRBJ1-2; no clear D. This CDR3 has 13 residues. CDR1 and CDR2 (germline): SEHNR, FQNEAQ (reference sequence). The V end lost 8 bases, the J end lost 2 bases, and 12 bases lay between the germline ends. The CDR3, as DNA: TGTGCCAGCTCGCGGGTTGGAAACTATGGCTACACCTTC. Protein product: CASSRVGNYGYTF.

Worth noting for this clone: An end of the junction does not agree with germline; a read error may underlie this. This chain uses TRBV6-5 with TRBJ1-2; no reliable D call. Germline V gene lookup returns CDR1 MNHEY and CDR2 SVGAGI. The CDR3 loop spans 13 amino acids. The CDR3 reads CASSDSSGSGYTF. CDR3 in DNA: TGTGCCAGCAGTGACTCGTCGGGTTCTGGCTACACCTTC.

The genes are TRBV28 and TRBJ2-7, with a tentative D call TRBD1 (6 bases). Trimming stripped 6 bases from V and 3 bases from J, with 18 bases between. Germline CDR1 reads MDHEN; CDR2 reads SYDVKM. CDR3 length equals 15 residues. This CDR3 reads CASSNSGTILYEQYF. Written as DNA, the CDR3 is TGTGCCAGCAGCAACTCCGGGACAATACTCTACGAGCAGTACTTC.

This clone appeared once. The CDR3 loop reads CASSQVRAGGWNTEAFF. DNA of the CDR3: TGCGCCAGCAGCCAAGTACGGGCAGGGGGATGGAACACTGAAGCTTTCTTT. The J gene is TRBJ1-1, the V gene TRBV4-3, with 7 bases fitting TRBD1. Germline V gene data show CDR1 as LGHNA and CDR2 as YSLEER. Trimming removed 1 base from V and 1 base from J; junction bases left unmatched: 9. This CDR3 is built from 17 residues.

The rearrangement joins TRBV30 to TRBJ1-2; no reliable D call. Germline V gene lookup returns CDR1 GTSNPN and CDR2 SVGIG (reference sequence). The CDR3 runs 13 residues. V was clipped by 8 bases and J by 8 bases, with 21 bases between them. The CDR3 coding sequence is TGTGCCGGGCTGCCTCAGGCGTTGGGCGGCTACACCTTC. It yields the protein CAGLPQALGGYTF.

The chain is built from TRBV19 and TRBJ1-2; the D gene is possibly TRBD1 (5 bases). V lost 7 bases to trimming and J lost 4 bases, with 16 bases between them. The CDR3 contains 14 residues. Germline V lookup: CDR1 LNHDA, CDR2 SQIVND (reference sequence). The CDR3 is CASTTPSGGYGYTF. The CDR3 nucleotides are TGTGCCAGTACCACTCCGAGCGGGGGCTATGGCTACACCTTC. The entire variable domain, with the rest obtained from reference TRBV19 and TRBJ1-2, is as follows: DGGITQSPKYLFRKEGQNVTLSCEQNLNHDAMYWYRQDPGQGLRLIYYSQIVNDFQKGDIAEGYSVSREKKESFPLTVTSAQKNPTAFYLCASTTPSGGYGYTFGSGTRLTVV.

The CDR3 sequence is CASSQVRTPNTQYF. CDR3 DNA sequence: TGTGCCAGCAGCCAAGTGAGAACTCCTAATACGCAGTATTTT. The rearrangement joins TRBV4-2 to TRBJ2-3; D unclear. CDR1 is LGHNA, CDR2 YNFKEQ, per germline. The ends were cut back, 1 base at V and 7 bases at J, with 12 bases in the middle. This CDR3 region has 14 residues.

Within the sample, this clone is medium-sized. The rearrangement links TRBV24-1 to TRBJ1-2, with unresolved D. Germline CDR1 reads KGHDR; CDR2 reads SFDVKD. V was shortened by 2 bases and J by 8 bases, with 14 bases between the two germline ends. The CDR3 runs 14 residues. The CDR3 region is CATSDSHRGKGYTF. The CDR3 nucleotides are TGTGCCACCAGTGATTCTCATAGAGGAAAGGGCTACACCTTC.

This clone was observed a handful of times. The chain couples TRBV4-1 to TRBJ1-4, with D unclear. Germline CDR1 reads MGHRA; CDR2 reads YSYEKL. V dropped 4 bases and J dropped 10 bases, with 19 bases sitting between them. The CDR3 loop spans 15 amino acids. The CDR3, as DNA: TGCGCCAGCAGCCCCGTCGGTAGGGAGGGAGGAAAACTGTTTTTT. As protein: CASSPVGREGGKLFF.

The gene calls are TRBV29-1 and TRBJ1-2; D is perhaps TRBD1 (6 bases). The CDR3 runs 13 residues. V was cut by 2 bases and J by 13 bases, with 20 bases left in between. Germline V gene lookup returns CDR1 SQVTM and CDR2 ANQGSEA. This CDR3 reads CSVEIEAGGRGTF. The CDR3 nucleotides read TGCAGCGTTGAAATTGAGGCGGGGGGCAGGGGCACCTTC.

In regard to this clone: A much larger clone lies a single base off, so this may be a read error. The V gene is TRBV25-1, the J gene TRBJ2-7; 8 positions match TRBD1. The CDR3 has 13 residues. Trimming removed 4 bases from V and 2 bases from J; junction bases left unmatched: 1. Germline V gives CDR1 MGHDK, CDR2 SYGVNS. CDR3 nucleotides: TGTGCCAGCAGTGGGACAGGGACCTACGAGCAGTACTTC. It specifies CASSGTGTYEQYF.

The chain uses TRBV6-6 and TRBJ2-5; 8 nucleotides line up with TRBD1. J lost 3 bases, V lost 0 bases, and 3 bases had no gene match. There are 15 residues in the CDR3. Germline V CDR1 and CDR2: MNHNY, SVGAGI (reference sequence). The CDR3 here is CASSYSGQEKETQYF. Here the CDR3 DNA reads TGTGCCAGCAGTTACTCGGGACAGGAAAAAGAGACCCAGTACTTC.

The chain has TRBV30 and TRBJ2-2; 14 bases align to TRBD2. This CDR3 comprises 16 residues. The ends lost 8 bases at V and 3 bases at J; junction bases unmatched: 8. The V gene's germline CDR1 is GTSNPN and CDR2 SVGIG (reference sequence). The CDR3 DNA reads TGTGCCCACCGACTAGCGGGGGGGCCAGACACCGGGGAGCTGTTTTTT. Its translation: CAHRLAGGPDTGELFF.

The chain couples TRBV18 to TRBJ2-6; 7 nucleotides line up with TRBD1. Losses at the gene ends were 2 bases for V and 1 base for J; bases not matched to a gene: 5. Per germline, CDR1 KGHSH and CDR2 LQKENI. The CDR3 sequence is 17 residues long. CDR3 DNA: TGTGCCAGCTCACCATTCCCGGGACAGTCTGGGGCCAACGTCCTGACTTTC. This encodes CASSPFPGQSGANVLTF.

CDR3 in DNA: TGTGCCAGCAGCTTGAGGCGGGGAGGAGATGGCTACACCTTC. The encoded protein is CASSLRRGGDGYTF. V usage is TRBV5-5 and J usage is TRBJ1-2; D remains ambiguous. The V end lost 1 base, the J end lost 6 bases, and 13 bases lay between the germline ends. This CDR3 has 14 amino acids. Germline CDR1 is SGHKS and CDR2 is YYEKEE (reference sequence).

J is TRBJ1-2 and V is TRBV30; 8 positions match TRBD1. Germline V gene data show CDR1 as GTSNPN and CDR2 as SVGIG (reference sequence). The CDR3 is 16 amino acids. Trimming cost V 1 base and J 3 bases; bases outside gene matches: 10. The CDR3 here is CAWSGQGPQIYYGYTF. In DNA, the CDR3 is TGTGCCTGGAGTGGACAGGGGCCCCAGATTTACTATGGCTACACCTTC.

The chain links TRBV11-3 to TRBJ2-3; possible D gene TRBD1, 5 bases. The V end lost 2 bases, the J end lost 7 bases, and 10 bases lay between the germline ends. Germline CDR1 SGHNT, CDR2 YENEEA. The CDR3 has 13 amino acids. The CDR3 protein is CASSLRGGNTQYF. The DNA of the CDR3 is TGTGCCAGCAGCTTAAGGGGCGGAAATACGCAGTATTTT.

V is TRBV30 and J is TRBJ1-1; TRBD1 is a possible D gene (6 bases). This CDR3 is 14 amino acids long. CDR1 is GTSNPN, CDR2 SVGIG, per germline (reference sequence). The germline V and J ends were trimmed by 3 bases and 8 bases, with 19 bases remaining between them. The CDR3 DNA reads as TGTGCCTGGAGAAGGGGGGAGGGAGTGAGAGAAGCTTTCTTT. Protein: CAWRRGEGVREAFF.